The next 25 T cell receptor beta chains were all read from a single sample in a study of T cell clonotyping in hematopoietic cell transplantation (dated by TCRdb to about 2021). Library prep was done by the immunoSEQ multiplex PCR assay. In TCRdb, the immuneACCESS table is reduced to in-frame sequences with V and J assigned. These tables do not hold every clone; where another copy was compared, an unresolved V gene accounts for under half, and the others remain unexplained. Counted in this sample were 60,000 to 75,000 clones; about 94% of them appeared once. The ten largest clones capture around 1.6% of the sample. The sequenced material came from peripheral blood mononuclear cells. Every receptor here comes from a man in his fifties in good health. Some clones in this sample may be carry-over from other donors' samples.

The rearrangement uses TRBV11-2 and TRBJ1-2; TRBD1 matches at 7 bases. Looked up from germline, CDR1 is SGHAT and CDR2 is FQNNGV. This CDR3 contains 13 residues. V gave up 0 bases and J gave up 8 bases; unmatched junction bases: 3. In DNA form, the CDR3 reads TGTGCCAGCAGCTTAGATAGGGGGCGCGGCTACACCTTC. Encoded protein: CASSLDRGRGYTF.

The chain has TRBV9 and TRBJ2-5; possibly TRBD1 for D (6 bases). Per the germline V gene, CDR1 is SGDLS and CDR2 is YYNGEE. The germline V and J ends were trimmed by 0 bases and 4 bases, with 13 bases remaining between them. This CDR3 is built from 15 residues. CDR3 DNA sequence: TGTGCCAGCAGCGTAGGGACAGCCTCCGGAGAGACCCAGTACTTC. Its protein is CASSVGTASGETQYF. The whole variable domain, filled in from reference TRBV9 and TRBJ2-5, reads DSGVTQTPKHLITATGQRVTLRCSPRSGDLSVYWYQQSLDQGLQFLIQYYNGEERAKGNILERFSAQQFPDLHSELNLSSLELGDSALYFCASSVGTASGETQYFGPGTRLLVL.

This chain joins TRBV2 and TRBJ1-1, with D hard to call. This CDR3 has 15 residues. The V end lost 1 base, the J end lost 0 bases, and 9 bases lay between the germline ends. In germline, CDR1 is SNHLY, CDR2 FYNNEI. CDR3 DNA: TGTGCCAGCAGTGAAGACCTGGTAATGAACACTGAAGCTTTCTTT. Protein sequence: CASSEDLVMNTEAFF. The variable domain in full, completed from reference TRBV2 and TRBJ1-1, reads EPEVTQTPSHQVTQMGQEVILRCVPISNHLYFYWYRQILGQKVEFLVSFYNNEISEKSEIFDDQFSVERPDGSNFTLKIRSTKLEDSAMYFCASSEDLVMNTEAFFGQGTRLTVV.

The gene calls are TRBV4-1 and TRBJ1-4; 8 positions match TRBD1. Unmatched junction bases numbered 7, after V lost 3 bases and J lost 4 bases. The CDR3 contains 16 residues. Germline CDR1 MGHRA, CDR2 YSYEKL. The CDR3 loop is CASSQDGTGLNEKLFF. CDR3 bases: TGCGCCAGCAGCCAGGACGGGACAGGCCTTAATGAAAAACTGTTTTTT.

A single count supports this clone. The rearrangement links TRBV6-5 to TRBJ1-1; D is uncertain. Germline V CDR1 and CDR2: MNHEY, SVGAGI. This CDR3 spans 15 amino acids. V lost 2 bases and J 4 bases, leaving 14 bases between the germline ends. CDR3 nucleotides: TGTGCCAGCAGTTACCCTCGAACTCGGGGCACTGAAGCTTTCTTT. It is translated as CASSYPRTRGTEAFF.

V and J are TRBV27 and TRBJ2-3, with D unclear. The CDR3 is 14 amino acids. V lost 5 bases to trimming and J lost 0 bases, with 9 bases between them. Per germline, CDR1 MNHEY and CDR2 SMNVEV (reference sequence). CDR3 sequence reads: CASSLVDSTDTQYF. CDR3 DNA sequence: TGTGCCAGCAGTCTTGTGGATAGCACAGATACGCAGTATTTT.

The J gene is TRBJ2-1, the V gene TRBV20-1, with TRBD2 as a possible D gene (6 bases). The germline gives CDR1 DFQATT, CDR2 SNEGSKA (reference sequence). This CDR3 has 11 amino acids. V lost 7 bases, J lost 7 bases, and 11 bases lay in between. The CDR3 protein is CSEGTPNEQFF. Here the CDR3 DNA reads TGCAGTGAGGGGACTCCGAATGAGCAGTTCTTC.

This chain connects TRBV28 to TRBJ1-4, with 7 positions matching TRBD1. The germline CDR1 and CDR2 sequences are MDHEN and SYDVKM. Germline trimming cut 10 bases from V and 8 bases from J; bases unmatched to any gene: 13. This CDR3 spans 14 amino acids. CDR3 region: CATTPGTVGEKLFF. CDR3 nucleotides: TGTGCCACCACCCCTGGGACAGTCGGCGAAAAACTGTTTTTT.

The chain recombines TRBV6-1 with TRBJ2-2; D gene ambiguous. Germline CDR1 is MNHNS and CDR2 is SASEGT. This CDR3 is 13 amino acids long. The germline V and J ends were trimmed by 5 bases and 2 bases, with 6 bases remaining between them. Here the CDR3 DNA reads TGTGCCAGCAGTTCCATAAACACCGGGGAGCTGTTTTTT. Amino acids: CASSSINTGELFF.

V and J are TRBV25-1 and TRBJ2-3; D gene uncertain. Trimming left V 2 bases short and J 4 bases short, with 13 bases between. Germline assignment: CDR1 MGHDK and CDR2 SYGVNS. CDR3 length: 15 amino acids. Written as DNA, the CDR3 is TGTGCCAGCAGTGAAGGGGAACTTCTGCCAGATACGCAGTATTTT. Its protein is CASSEGELLPDTQYF.

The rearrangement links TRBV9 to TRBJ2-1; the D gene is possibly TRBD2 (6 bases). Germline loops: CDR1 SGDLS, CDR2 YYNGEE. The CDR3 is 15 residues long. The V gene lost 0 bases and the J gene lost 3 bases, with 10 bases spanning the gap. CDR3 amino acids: CASSVGTTDYNEQFF. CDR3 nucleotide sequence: TGTGCCAGCAGCGTAGGGACTACCGACTACAATGAGCAGTTCTTC.

CDR3 nucleotide sequence: TGTGCCAGCAGGGGACAGGTGCGTCGGCCCCAGCATTTT. Its translation: CASRGQVRRPQHF. V usage is TRBV28 and J usage is TRBJ1-5, with TRBD1 matching over 8 bases. With 6 bases clipped from V and 9 bases from J, the junction kept 7 bases outside the gene matches. The CDR3 extends over 13 amino acids. CDR1 is MDHEN, CDR2 SYDVKM, per germline.

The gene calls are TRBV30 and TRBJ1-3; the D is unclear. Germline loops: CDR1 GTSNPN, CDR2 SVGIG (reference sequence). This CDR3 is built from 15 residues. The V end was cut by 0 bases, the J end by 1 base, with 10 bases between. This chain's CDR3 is CAWSVMGSSGNTIYF. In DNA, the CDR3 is TGTGCCTGGAGTGTAATGGGCAGTTCTGGAAACACCATATATTTT.

The CDR3, as DNA: TGTGCCAGCAAGGGGGCAGGGGTAAATCAGCCCCAGCATTTT. It is translated as CASKGAGVNQPQHF. This chain uses TRBV2 with TRBJ1-5, with TRBD1 matching over 7 bases. The germline CDR1 and CDR2 sequences are SNHLY and FYNNEI. The J segment lost 4 bases and the V segment lost 7 bases, leaving 7 bases of the junction unmatched. The CDR3 extends over 14 amino acids.

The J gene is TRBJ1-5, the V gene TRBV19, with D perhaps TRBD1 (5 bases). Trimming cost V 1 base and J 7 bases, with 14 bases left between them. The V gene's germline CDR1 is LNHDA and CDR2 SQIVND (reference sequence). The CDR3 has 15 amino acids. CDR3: CASSIVGREGQPQHF. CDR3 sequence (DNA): TGTGCCAGTAGTATAGTTGGCAGGGAAGGACAGCCCCAGCATTTT.

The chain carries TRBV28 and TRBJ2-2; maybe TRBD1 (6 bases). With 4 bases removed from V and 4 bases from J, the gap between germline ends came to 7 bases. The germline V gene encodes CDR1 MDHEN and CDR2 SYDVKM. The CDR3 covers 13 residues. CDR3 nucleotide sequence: TGTGCCAGCAGTTACAGGGTCACCGGGGAGCTGTTTTTT. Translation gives CASSYRVTGELFF.

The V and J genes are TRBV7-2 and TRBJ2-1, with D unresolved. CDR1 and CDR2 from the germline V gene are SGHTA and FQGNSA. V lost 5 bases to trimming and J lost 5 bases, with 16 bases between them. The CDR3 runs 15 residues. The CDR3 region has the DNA TGTGCCAGCAGCCCCAGTCCCGGGCCCCACAATGAGCAGTTCTTC. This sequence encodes CASSPSPGPHNEQFF.

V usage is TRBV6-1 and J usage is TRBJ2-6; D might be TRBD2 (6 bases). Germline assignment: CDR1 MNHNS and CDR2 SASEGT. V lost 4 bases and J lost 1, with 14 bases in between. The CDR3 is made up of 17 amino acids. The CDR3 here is CASSVSGRNSGANVLTF. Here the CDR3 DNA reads TGTGCCAGCAGTGTGTCAGGGAGGAATTCTGGGGCCAACGTCCTGACTTTC.

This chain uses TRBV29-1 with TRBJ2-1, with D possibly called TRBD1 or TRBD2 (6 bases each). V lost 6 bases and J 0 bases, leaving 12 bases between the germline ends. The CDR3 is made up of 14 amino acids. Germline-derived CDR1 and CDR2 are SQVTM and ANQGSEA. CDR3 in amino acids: CSVVGGSSYNEQFF. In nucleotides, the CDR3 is TGCAGCGTCGTGGGGGGCAGCTCCTACAATGAGCAGTTCTTC.

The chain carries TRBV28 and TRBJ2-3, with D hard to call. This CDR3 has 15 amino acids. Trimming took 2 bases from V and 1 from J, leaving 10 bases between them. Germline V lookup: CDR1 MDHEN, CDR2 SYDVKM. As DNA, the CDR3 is TGTGCCAGCAGTTTACCCCCCGGCGGCACAGATACGCAGTATTTT. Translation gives CASSLPPGGTDTQYF.

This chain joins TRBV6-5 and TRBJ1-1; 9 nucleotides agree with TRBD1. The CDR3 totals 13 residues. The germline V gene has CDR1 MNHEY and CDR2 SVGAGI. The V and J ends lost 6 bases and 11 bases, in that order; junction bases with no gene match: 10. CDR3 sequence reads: CASRRGQGIGAFF. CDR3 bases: TGTGCCAGCAGGAGGGGACAGGGTATTGGTGCTTTCTTT.

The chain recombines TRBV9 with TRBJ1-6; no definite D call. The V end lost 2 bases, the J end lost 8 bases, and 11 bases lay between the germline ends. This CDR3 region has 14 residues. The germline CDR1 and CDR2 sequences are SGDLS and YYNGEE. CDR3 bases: TGTGCCAGCAGCGTTATAGGGAGCGATTCACCCCTCCACTTT. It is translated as CASSVIGSDSPLHF.

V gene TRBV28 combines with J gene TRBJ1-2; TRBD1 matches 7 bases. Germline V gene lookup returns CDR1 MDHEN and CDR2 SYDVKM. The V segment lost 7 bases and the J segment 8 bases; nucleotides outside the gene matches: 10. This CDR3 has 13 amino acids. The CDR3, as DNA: TGTGCCAGCACTCCCACCGGGACAGACGGCTACACCTTC. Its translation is CASTPTGTDGYTF.

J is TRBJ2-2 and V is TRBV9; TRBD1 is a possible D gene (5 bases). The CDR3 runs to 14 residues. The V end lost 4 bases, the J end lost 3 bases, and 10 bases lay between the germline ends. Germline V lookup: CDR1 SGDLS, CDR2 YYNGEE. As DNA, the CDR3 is TGTGCCAGCAGCTCCCCGACAGACACCGGGGAGCTGTTTTTT. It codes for CASSSPTDTGELFF.

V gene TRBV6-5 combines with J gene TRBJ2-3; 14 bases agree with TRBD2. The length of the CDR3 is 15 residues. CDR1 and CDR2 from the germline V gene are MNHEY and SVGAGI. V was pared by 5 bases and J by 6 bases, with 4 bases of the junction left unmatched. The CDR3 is CASSRLAGGSDTQYF. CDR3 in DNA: TGTGCCAGCAGTCGACTAGCGGGGGGGTCCGATACGCAGTATTTT.